The 21 T cell receptor beta chains given below trace back to one sample, sequenced in a study of beta chain features in type 1 diabetes. Whole-study results and caveats: Type 1 diabetes patients had TCRB CDR3s that were shorter (moderately but significantly so) in all four CD4+ subsets.

The investigators reverse transcribed all of the isolated RNA, so they sequenced expressed TCRB transcripts. Sequencing was performed with immunoSEQ multiplex PCR; in TCRdb, only in-frame clones are kept and a portion is missing. Of nearly 700,000 clones listed, around an eighth are singletons. These receptors have no known antigen. The sample taken for sequencing was naive CD4+ T cells from blood. The source of these receptors is a man aged 18 to 29 with type 1 diabetes.

The chain is built from TRBV30 and TRBJ1-6; 7 nucleotides align to TRBD1. Germline-derived CDR1 and CDR2 are GTSNPN and SVGIG (reference sequence). The CDR3 totals 13 residues. Germline trimming cut 5 bases from V and 3 bases from J; bases unmatched to any gene: 1. The CDR3 spells CAWGTVYNSPLHF. The DNA for the CDR3 is TGTGCCTGGGGGACAGTCTATAATTCACCCCTCCACTTT.

The CDR3 reads CASSWTGANQPQHF. CDR3 sequence (DNA): TGTGCCAGCAGCTGGACAGGGGCAAATCAGCCCCAGCATTTT. V usage is TRBV28 and J usage is TRBJ1-5; 9 nucleotides align to TRBD1. Trimming took 6 bases from V and 4 from J; bases not matched to a gene: 4. Per germline, CDR1 MDHEN and CDR2 SYDVKM. The CDR3 covers 14 residues.

This clone was found a few times. The chain has TRBV29-1 and TRBJ2-2; 10 bases agree with TRBD2. CDR1 is SQVTM, CDR2 ANQGSEA, per germline. The junction had 8 bases not matched to a gene; V was cut back by 8 bases and J by 5 bases. This CDR3 has 14 amino acids. The DNA of the CDR3 is TGCAGCACCAGCGGGGGGGCCATGACCGGGGAGCTGTTTTTT. Translation gives CSTSGGAMTGELFF.

The chain has TRBV11-2 and TRBJ2-5, with 8 nucleotides matching TRBD2. V shed 3 bases, J shed 2 bases, and the junction held 5 bases outside the gene matches. The V gene's germline CDR1 is SGHAT and CDR2 FQNNGV. The length of the CDR3 is 15 residues. The CDR3 spells CASSFSSGGQETQYF. CDR3 bases: TGTGCCAGCAGCTTCTCCAGCGGGGGACAAGAGACCCAGTACTTC. Looking up the rest from reference TRBV11-2 and TRBJ2-5 gives the full variable domain: EAGVAQSPRYKIIEKRQSVAFWCNPISGHATLYWYQQILGQGPKLLIQFQNNGVVDDSQLPKDRFSAERLKGVDSTLKIQPAKLEDSAVYLCASSFSSGGQETQYFGPGTRLLVL.

This clone occurred a few times. The rearrangement joins TRBV7-9 to TRBJ2-7, with a possible D match to TRBD2 (5 bases). Per the germline V gene, CDR1 is SEHNR and CDR2 is FQNEAQ (reference sequence). V lost 7 bases and J 5 bases, leaving 15 bases between the germline ends. The CDR3 covers 13 residues. The CDR3, as DNA: TGTGCCAGCATTCCCCCGGTCGGGAACGAGCAGTACTTC. Translated, it gives CASIPPVGNEQYF.

This clone was seen a few times. The chain has TRBV5-1 and TRBJ1-5; tentatively, D is TRBD1 (6 bases). Looked up from germline, CDR1 is SGHRS and CDR2 is YFSETQ. V was shortened by 0 bases and J by 6 bases, with 10 bases between the two germline ends. The CDR3 length is 14 residues. CDR3 sequence reads: CASSLEGGLQPQHF. As DNA, the CDR3 is TGCGCCAGCAGCTTGGAGGGGGGTCTTCAGCCCCAGCATTTT.

This clone was detected a few times. The chain is built from TRBV30 and TRBJ1-2; D gene unclear. Germline loops: CDR1 GTSNPN, CDR2 SVGIG (reference sequence). The CDR3 runs 10 residues. With 8 bases removed from V and 6 bases from J, the gap between germline ends came to 10 bases. The CDR3 DNA reads as TGTGCCGGGCGTGTTGATGGCTACACCTTC. Its translation: CAGRVDGYTF.

The rearrangement uses TRBV29-1 and TRBJ1-1; maybe TRBD1 (5 bases). V lost 1 base and J 0 bases, leaving 12 bases between the germline ends. The CDR3 sequence is 15 residues long. Germline-derived CDR1 and CDR2 are SQVTM and ANQGSEA. CDR3: CSVEVGRHMNTEAFF. In DNA, the CDR3 is TGCAGCGTTGAAGTGGGACGGCACATGAACACTGAAGCTTTCTTT.

Comments on this clone: One end of the junction does not line up with germline, which may come from a read error. J is TRBJ2-1 and V is TRBV5-1; 11 bases fit TRBD2. Germline values: CDR1 SGHRS, CDR2 YFSETQ. The length of the CDR3 is 18 residues. The CDR3 bases are TGCGCCAGCAGCAAACTAGCGGGGGACTCTGCCTCCCACAATGAGCAGTTCTTC. This translates into CASSKLAGDSASHNEQFF.

The chain carries TRBV10-3 and TRBJ2-3; 9 bases align to TRBD2. Germline V gene data show CDR1 as ENHRY and CDR2 as SYGVKD. The V gene end was trimmed by 10 bases and the J gene end by 3 bases; junction bases not matched to a gene: 8. CDR3 size: 14 residues. CDR3 residues: CANKAGGNTDTQYF. The CDR3 DNA is TGTGCCAACAAAGCGGGGGGTAATACAGATACGCAGTATTTT.

The CDR3 is CASSPAPGGVVEKLFF. CDR3 nucleotide sequence: TGTGCCAGCAGCCCAGCGCCTGGGGGCGTGGTGGAAAAACTGTTTTTT. V usage is TRBV28 and J usage is TRBJ1-4; perhaps TRBD1 as D (6 bases). This CDR3 is 16 amino acids long. V lost 6 bases and J lost 8, with 22 bases in between. Germline V gene sequence: CDR1 MDHEN, CDR2 SYDVKM.

The gene calls are TRBV14 and TRBJ1-5; no reliable D call. Between the trimmed V and J ends, which lost 2 bases and 5 bases, there was a span of 7 bases. Per the germline V gene, CDR1 is SGHDN and CDR2 is FVKESK. The CDR3 loop spans 13 amino acids. The CDR3 DNA sequence: TGTGCCAGCAGCCAATCTACGTATCAGCCCCAGCATTTT. Amino acids: CASSQSTYQPQHF.

The sample holds a few counts of this clone. The chain links TRBV4-1 to TRBJ1-2; D gene uncertain. V lost 1 base, J lost 3 bases, and 9 bases lay in between. Germline V CDR1 and CDR2: MGHRA, YSYEKL. The CDR3 is 14 residues long. In DNA form, the CDR3 reads TGCGCCAGCAGCCAAGGGAGAGAACACTATGGCTACACCTTC. Protein product: CASSQGREHYGYTF.

The chain combines TRBV29-1 with TRBJ1-1; D perhaps matches TRBD1 (6 bases). The CDR3 is 13 residues long. Germline CDR1 SQVTM, CDR2 ANQGSEA. V was pared by 6 bases and J by 0 bases, with 11 bases between. CDR3 sequence: CSVCWGLNTEAFF. The CDR3 DNA reads as TGCAGCGTATGTTGGGGGCTGAACACTGAAGCTTTCTTT.

The chain combines TRBV19 with TRBJ2-2; 7 nucleotides align to TRBD1. The ends lost 9 bases at V and 2 bases at J; junction bases unmatched: 6. Looked up from germline, CDR1 is LNHDA and CDR2 is SQIVND (reference sequence). There are 14 residues in the CDR3. The CDR3 bases are TGTGCCAGCCAATGGGACAGCAACACCGGGGAGCTGTTTTTT. Its translation is CASQWDSNTGELFF.

This sequence joins TRBV30 and TRBJ2-1, with 12 bases that match TRBD2. This CDR3 is 15 amino acids long. Germline V CDR1 and CDR2: GTSNPN, SVGIG (reference sequence). V shed 3 bases and J 8 bases; nucleotides not matched to a gene: 8. CDR3 bases: TGTGCCTGGAGCCCAGGTCTAGCGGGGGGGCATGAGCAGTTCTTC. Amino acids: CAWSPGLAGGHEQFF.

This clone was seen a handful of times. Other DNA sequences of this sample code for an identical CDR3. Written as DNA, the CDR3 is TGTGCCATCAGTGAACGGACCTACGAGCAGTACTTC. Its translation is CAISERTYEQYF. The rearrangement uses TRBV10-3 and TRBJ2-7; D ambiguous. The CDR3 covers 12 residues. In germline, CDR1 is ENHRY, CDR2 SYGVKD. V was cut by 3 bases and J by 2 bases, with 5 bases left in between.

The V and J genes are TRBV13 and TRBJ2-7; 7 bases are shared with TRBD1. CDR3 size: 16 residues. The V segment lost 2 bases and the J segment 5 bases; nucleotides outside the gene matches: 12. Germline CDR1 and CDR2: PRHDT and FYEKMQ (reference sequence). The CDR3 bases are TGTGCCAGCAGCTTAAGAGTCGGCAGGGGGATTGACGAGCAGTACTTC. The encoded protein is CASSLRVGRGIDEQYF.

There are a few counts of this clone. The V gene is TRBV7-9, the J gene TRBJ1-1, with D maybe TRBD1 (6 bases). The CDR3 consists of 16 residues. The V end lost 1 base, the J end lost 4 bases, and 16 bases lay between the germline ends. Germline V gene data show CDR1 as SEHNR and CDR2 as FQNEAQ (reference sequence). CDR3 sequence: CASSLESRGQLTEAFF. CDR3 bases: TGTGCCAGCAGCTTAGAGTCTCGGGGACAACTCACTGAAGCTTTCTTT.

This rearrangement joins TRBV6-6 to TRBJ1-2; D remains unclear. The CDR3 sequence is 14 residues long. Germline-derived CDR1 and CDR2 are MNHNY and SVGAGI (reference sequence). Trimming removed 6 bases from V and 5 bases from J, with 16 bases in between. The CDR3 reads CASSPTEGGYGYTF. In nucleotides, the CDR3 is TGTGCCAGCAGCCCCACAGAGGGCGGTTATGGCTACACCTTC.

This chain uses TRBV29-1 with TRBJ1-5; D possibly corresponds to TRBD1 (5 bases). Trimming stripped 6 bases from V and 7 bases from J, with 16 bases between. Germline V gene lookup returns CDR1 SQVTM and CDR2 ANQGSEA. The CDR3 consists of 13 residues. CDR3 residues: CSVSGTNGQPQHF. The CDR3 region has the DNA TGCAGCGTCTCCGGGACTAACGGCCAGCCCCAGCATTTT.